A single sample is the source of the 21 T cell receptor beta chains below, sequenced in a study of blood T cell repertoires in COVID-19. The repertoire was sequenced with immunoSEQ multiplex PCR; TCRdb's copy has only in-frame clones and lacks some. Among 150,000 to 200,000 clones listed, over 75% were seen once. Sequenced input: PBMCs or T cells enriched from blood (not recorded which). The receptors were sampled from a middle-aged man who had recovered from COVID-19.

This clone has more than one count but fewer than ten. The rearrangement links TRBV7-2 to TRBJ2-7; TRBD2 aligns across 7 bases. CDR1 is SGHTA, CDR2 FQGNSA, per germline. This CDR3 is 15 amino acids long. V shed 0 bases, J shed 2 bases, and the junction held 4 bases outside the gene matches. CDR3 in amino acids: CASSLAWGGAYEQYF. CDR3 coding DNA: TGTGCCAGCAGCTTAGCGTGGGGGGGGGCCTACGAGCAGTACTTC.

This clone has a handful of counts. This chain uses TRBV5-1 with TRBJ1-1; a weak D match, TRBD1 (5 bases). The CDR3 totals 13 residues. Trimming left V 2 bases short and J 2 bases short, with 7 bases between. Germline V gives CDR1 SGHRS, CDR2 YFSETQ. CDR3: CASSLQDNTEAFF. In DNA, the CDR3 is TGCGCCAGCAGCTTACAGGATAACACTGAAGCTTTCTTT. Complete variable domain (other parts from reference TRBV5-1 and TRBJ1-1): KAGVTQTPRYLIKTRGQQVTLSCSPISGHRSVSWYQQTPGQGLQFLFEYFSETQRNKGNFPGRFSGRQFSNSRSEMNVSTLELGDSALYLCASSLQDNTEAFFGQGTRLTVV.

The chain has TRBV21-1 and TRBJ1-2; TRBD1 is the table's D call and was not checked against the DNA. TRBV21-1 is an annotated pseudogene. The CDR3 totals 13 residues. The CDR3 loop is CASSKLQGLGYTF. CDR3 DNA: TGTGCCAGCAGCAAGCTACAGGGGTTAGGCTACACCTTC.

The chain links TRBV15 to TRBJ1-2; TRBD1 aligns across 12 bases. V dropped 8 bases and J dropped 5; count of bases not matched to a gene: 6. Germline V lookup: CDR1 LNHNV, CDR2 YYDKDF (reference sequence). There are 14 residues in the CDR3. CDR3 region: CATRPGQGAYGYTF. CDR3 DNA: TGTGCCACCCGACCGGGACAGGGGGCTTATGGCTACACCTTC.

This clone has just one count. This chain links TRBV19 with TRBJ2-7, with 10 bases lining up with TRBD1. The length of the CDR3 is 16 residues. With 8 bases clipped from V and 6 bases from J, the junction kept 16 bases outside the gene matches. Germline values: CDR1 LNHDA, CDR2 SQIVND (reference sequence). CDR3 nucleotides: TGTGCCAGTGGAACCCTCCTCGGGACAGGGGTCGCCGAGCAGTACTTC. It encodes CASGTLLGTGVAEQYF.

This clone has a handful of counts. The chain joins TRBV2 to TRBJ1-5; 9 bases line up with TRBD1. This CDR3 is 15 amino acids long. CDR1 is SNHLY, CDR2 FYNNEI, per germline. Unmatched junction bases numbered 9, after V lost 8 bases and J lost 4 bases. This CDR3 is CASGTTGTGNQPQHF. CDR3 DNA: TGTGCCAGCGGCACCACCGGGACAGGGAATCAGCCCCAGCATTTT.

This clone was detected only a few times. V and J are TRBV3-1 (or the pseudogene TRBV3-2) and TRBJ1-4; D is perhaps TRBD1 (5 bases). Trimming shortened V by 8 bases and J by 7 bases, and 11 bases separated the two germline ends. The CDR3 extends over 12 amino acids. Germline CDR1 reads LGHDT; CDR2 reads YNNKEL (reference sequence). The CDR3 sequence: CASGGAGEKLFF. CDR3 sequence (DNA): TGTGCCAGCGGAGGGGCCGGTGAAAAACTGTTTTTT.

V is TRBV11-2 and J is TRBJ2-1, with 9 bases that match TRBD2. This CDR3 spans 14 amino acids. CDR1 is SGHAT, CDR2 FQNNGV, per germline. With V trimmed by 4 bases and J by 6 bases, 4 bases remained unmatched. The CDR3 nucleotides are TGTGCCAGCAGCTCGGGACTAGCCCCCAATGAGCAGTTCTTC. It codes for CASSSGLAPNEQFF.

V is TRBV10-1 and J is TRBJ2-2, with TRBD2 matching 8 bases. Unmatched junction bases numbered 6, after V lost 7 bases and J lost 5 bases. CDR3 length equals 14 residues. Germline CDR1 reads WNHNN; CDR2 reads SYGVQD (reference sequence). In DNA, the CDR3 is TGCGCCAGCACTAGCGGGTGGGGAACCGGGGAGCTGTTTTTT. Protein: CASTSGWGTGELFF.

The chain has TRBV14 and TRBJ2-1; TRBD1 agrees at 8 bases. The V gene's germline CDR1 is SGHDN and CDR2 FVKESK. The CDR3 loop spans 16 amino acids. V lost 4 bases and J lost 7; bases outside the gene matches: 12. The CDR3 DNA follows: TGTGCCAGCAGCCCCCTGGGTGGACAGGGTCGGAATGAGCAGTTCTTC. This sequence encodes CASSPLGGQGRNEQFF.

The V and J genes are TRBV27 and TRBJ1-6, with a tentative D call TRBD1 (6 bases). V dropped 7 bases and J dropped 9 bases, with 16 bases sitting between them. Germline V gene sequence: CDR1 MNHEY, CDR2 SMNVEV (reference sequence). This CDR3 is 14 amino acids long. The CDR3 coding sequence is TGTGCCAGCACCTCCGGCGGGGGCAGTTCACCCCTCCACTTT. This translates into CASTSGGGSSPLHF.

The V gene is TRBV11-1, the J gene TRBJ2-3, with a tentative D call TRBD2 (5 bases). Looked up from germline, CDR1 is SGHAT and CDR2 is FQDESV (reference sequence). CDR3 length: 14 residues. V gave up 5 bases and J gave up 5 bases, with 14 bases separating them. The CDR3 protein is CASSLTLGGDTQYF. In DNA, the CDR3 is TGTGCCAGCAGCCTCACCCTTGGAGGAGATACGCAGTATTTT. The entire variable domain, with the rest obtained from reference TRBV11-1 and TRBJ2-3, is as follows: EAEVAQSPRYKITEKSQAVAFWCDPISGHATLYWYRQILGQGPELLVQFQDESVVDDSQLPKDRFSAERLKGVDSTLKIQPAELGDSAMYLCASSLTLGGDTQYFGPGTRLTVL.

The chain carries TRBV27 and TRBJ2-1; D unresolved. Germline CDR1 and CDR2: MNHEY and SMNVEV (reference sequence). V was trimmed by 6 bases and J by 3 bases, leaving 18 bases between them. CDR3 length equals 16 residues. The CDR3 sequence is CASSRSPGFSYNEQFF. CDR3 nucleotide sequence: TGTGCCAGCAGCCGCTCTCCCGGGTTTAGCTACAATGAGCAGTTCTTC.

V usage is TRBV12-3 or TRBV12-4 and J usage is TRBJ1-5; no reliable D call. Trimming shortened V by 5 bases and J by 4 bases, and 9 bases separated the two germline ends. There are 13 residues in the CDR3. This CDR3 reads CASSPKRNQPQHF. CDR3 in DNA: TGTGCCAGCAGTCCGAAGAGAAATCAGCCCCAGCATTTT.

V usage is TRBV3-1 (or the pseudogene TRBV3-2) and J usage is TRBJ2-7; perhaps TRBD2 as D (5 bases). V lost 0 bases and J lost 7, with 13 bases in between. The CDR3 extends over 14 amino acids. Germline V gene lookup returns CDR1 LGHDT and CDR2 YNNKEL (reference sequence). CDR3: CASSQDSGDGEQYF. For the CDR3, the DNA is TGTGCCAGCAGCCAAGATTCCGGGGATGGAGAGCAGTACTTC.

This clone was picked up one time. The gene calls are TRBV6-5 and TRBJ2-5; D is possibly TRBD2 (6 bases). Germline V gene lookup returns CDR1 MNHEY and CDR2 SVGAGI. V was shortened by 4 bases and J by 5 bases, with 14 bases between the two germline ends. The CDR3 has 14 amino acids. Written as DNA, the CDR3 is TGTGCCAGCAGTTCCGGACTACTAGGGGAGACCCAGTACTTC. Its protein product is CASSSGLLGETQYF.

The DNA for the CDR3 is TGTGCCAGCAGCGGACAGGATGCCTCTAACTATGGCTACACCTTC. Translating it yields CASSGQDASNYGYTF. The chain uses TRBV6-5 and TRBJ1-2, with 7 bases matching TRBD1. J was trimmed by 0 bases and V by 6 bases; bases with no gene match: 7. This CDR3 has 15 amino acids. Germline CDR1 is MNHEY and CDR2 is SVGAGI.

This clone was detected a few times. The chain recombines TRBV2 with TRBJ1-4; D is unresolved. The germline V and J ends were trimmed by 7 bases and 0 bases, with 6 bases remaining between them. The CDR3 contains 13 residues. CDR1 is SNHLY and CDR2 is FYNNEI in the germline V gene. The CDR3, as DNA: TGTGCCAGCACGCCAGCAACTAATGAAAAACTGTTTTTT. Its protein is CASTPATNEKLFF.

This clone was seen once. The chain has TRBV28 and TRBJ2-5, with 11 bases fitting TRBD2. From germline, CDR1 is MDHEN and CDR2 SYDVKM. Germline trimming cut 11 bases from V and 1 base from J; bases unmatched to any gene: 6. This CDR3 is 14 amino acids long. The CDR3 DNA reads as TGTGCCGTACGACTAGCGGGGAGCCAAGAGACCCAGTACTTC. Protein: CAVRLAGSQETQYF.

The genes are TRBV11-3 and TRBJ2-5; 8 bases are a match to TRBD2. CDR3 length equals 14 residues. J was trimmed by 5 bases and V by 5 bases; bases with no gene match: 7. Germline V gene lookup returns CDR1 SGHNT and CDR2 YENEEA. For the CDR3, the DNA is TGTGCCAGCAGCAGTCCTCGGGAGGGGGAGACCCAGTACTTC. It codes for CASSSPREGETQYF.

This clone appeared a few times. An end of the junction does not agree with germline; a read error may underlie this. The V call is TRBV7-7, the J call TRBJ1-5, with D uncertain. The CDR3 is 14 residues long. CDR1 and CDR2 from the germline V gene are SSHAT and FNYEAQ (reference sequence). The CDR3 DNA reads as TGTGCTAGCAGCTTATCGGTCATCAATCAGCCCCAGCATTTT. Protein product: CASSLSVINQPQHF. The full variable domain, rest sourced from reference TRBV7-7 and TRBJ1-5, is GAGVSQSPRYKVTKRGQDVTLRCDPISSHATLYWYQQALGQGPEFLTYFNYEAQPDKSGLPSDRFSAERPEGSISTLTIQRTEQRDSAMYRCASSLSVINQPQHFGDGTRLSIL.